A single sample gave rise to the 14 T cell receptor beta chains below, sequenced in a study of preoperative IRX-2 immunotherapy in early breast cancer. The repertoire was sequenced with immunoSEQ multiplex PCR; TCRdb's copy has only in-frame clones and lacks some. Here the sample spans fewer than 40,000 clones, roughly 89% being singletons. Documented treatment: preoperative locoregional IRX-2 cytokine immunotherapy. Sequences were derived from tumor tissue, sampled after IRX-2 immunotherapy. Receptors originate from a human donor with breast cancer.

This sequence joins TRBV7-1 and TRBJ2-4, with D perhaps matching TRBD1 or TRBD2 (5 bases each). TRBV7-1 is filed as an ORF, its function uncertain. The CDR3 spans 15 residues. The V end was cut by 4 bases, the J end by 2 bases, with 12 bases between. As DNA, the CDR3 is TGTGCCAGCAGCTTTCGGGACGGGCCCAAAAACATTCAGTACTTC. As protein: CASSFRDGPKNIQYF.

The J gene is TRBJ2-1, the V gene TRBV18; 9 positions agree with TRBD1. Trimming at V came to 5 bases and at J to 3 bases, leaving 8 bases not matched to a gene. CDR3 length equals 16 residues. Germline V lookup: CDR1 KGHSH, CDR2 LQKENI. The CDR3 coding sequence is TGTGCCAGCTCAGGATGGGGACAGGGAGACTACAATGAGCAGTTCTTC. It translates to CASSGWGQGDYNEQFF. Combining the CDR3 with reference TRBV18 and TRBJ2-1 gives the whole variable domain NAGVMQNPRHLVRRRGQEARLRCSPMKGHSHVYWYRQLPEEGLKFMVYLQKENIIDESGMPKERFSAEFPKEGPSILRIQQVVRGDSAAYFCASSGWGQGDYNEQFFGPGTRLTVL.

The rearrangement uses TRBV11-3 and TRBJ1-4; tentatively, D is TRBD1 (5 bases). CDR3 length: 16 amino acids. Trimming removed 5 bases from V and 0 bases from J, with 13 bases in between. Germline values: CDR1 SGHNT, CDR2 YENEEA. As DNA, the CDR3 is TGTGCCAGCAGCCCAACAACGACAGCAACTAATGAAAAACTGTTTTTT. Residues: CASSPTTTATNEKLFF.

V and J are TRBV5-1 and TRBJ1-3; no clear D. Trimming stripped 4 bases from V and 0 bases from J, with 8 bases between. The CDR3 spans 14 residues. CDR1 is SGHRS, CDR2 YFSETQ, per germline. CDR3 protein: CASSAQVSGNTIYF. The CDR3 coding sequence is TGCGCCAGCAGCGCGCAGGTCTCTGGAAACACCATATATTTT.

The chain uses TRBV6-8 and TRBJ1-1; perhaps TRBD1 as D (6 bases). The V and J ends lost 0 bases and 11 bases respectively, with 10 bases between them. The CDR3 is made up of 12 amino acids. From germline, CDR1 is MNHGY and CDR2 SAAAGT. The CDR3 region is CASSYSQGWAFF. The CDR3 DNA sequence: TGTGCCAGCAGTTACTCGCAGGGGTGGGCTTTCTTT.

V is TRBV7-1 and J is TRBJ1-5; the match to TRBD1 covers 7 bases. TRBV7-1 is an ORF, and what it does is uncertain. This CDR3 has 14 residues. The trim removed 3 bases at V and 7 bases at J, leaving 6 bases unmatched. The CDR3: CASSSDRHSQPQHF. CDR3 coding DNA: TGTGCCAGCAGCTCGGACAGGCATTCGCAGCCCCAGCATTTT.

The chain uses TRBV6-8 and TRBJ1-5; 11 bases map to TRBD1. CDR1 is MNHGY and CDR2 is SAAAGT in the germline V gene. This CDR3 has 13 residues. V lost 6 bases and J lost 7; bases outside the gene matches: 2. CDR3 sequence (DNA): TGTGCCAGCAGGGGGACAGGGGGACAGCCCCAGCATTTT. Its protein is CASRGTGGQPQHF.

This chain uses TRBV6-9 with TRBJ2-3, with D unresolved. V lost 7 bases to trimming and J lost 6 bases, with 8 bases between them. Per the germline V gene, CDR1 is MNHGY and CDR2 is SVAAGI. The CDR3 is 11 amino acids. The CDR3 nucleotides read TGTGCCAGCAACCGCAGGGATACGCAGTATTTT. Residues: CASNRRDTQYF.

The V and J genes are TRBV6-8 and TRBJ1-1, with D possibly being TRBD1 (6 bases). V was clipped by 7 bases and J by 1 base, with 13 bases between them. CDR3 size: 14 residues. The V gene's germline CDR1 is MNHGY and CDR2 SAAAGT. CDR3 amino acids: CASTQGGGNTEAFF. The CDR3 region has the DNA TGTGCCAGCACCCAAGGGGGGGGGAACACTGAAGCTTTCTTT.

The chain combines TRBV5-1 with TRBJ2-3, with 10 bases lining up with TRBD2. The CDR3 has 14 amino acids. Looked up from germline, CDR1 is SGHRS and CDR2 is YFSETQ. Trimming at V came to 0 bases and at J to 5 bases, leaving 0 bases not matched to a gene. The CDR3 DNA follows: TGCGCCAGCAGCTTGGGGACTAGCGGAGATACGCAGTATTTT. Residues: CASSLGTSGDTQYF.

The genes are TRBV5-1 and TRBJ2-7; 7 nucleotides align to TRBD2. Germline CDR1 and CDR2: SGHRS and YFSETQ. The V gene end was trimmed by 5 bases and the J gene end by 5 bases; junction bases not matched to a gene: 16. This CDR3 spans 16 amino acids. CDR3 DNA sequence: TGCGCCAGCAGTCGTACTCCGGGACTACAATCCCACGAGCAGTACGTC. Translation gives CASSRTPGLQSHEQYV.

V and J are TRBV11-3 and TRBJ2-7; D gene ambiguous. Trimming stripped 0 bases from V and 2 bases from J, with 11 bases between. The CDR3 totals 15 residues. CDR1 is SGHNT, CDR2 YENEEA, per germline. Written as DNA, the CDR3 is TGTGCCAGCAGCTTAGACGGTCGGGCAACCTACGAGCAGTACTTC. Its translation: CASSLDGRATYEQYF.

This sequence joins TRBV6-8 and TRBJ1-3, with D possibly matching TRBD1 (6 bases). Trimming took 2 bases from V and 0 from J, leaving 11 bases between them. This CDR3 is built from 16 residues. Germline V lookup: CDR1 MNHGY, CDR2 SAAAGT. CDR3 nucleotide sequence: TGTGCCAGCAGTTACGGGGGCGAGAGCTCTGGAAACACCATATATTTT. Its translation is CASSYGGESSGNTIYF.

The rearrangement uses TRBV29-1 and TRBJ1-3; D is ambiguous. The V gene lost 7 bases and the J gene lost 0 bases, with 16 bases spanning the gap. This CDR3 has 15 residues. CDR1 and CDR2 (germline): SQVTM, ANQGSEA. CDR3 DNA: TGCAGCGCAACTGAGGACGGATTCTCTGGAAACACCATATATTTT. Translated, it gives CSATEDGFSGNTIYF.